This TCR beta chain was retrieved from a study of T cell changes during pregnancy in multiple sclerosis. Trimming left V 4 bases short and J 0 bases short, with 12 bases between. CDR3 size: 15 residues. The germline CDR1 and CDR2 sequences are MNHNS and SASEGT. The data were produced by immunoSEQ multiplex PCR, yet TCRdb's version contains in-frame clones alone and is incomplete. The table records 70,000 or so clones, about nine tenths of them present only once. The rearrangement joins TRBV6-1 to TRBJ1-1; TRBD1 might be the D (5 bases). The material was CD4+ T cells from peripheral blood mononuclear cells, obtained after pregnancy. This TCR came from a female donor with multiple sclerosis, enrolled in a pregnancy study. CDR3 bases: TGTGCCAGCAGTGCCCTGACAGTTTTGAACACTGAAGCTTTCTTT. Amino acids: CASSALTVLNTEAFF.